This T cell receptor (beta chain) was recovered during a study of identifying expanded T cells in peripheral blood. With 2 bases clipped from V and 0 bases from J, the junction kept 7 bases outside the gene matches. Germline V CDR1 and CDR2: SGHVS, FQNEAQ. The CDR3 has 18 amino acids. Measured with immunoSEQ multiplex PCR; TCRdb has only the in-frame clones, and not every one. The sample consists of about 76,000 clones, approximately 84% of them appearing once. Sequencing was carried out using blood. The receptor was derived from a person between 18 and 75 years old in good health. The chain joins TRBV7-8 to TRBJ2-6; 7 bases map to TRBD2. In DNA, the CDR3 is TGTGCCAGCAGCTTAATTGACGGGAGGCCCTCTGGGGCCAACGTCCTGACTTTC. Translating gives CASSLIDGRPSGANVLTF.